This T cell receptor beta chain was obtained from a study of T cells in Graves' hyperthyroidism and ophthalmopathy. Study findings and constraints: The blood repertoire included most of the expanded thyroid clonotypes above 0.001. Ophthalmopathy, as predicted by the model, came a median roughly 6.5 months after the prediction.

TCR beta CDR3 region amplification was performed from RNA transcripts. A set of HTBI primers served as the primers for a first-round RT-PCR of the TCR CDR3. TCRdb reprocessed the multiplex PCR reads with MiXCR, giving one entry per CDR3 protein. The table has over 650,000 distinct CDR3 sequences, about 45% seen once. This clonotype was detected ten times or more. Its antigen is as yet unknown. Trimming removed 0 bases at V and 4 bases at J, with 10 bases between. Germline V gives CDR1 SGDLS, CDR2 YYNGEE. The CDR3 sequence is 14 residues long. Any patient presenting with uncontrolled infection, other autoimmune disease, pregnancy or lactation was left out. The diagnostic basis comprised clinical symptoms, serum thyroxine and TRAb, thyroid ultrasound and orbital computed tomography.

V usage is TRBV9 and J usage is TRBJ2-5; D could derive from TRBD1 or TRBD2 (6 bases each). The sequence was obtained from an adult man with Graves' disease, either hyperthyroidism or ophthalmopathy (not recorded which). Sequencing was performed on peripheral blood or thyroid tissue (not recorded which). The CDR3 loop reads CASSVEEGGETQYF. The CDR3 coding sequence is TGTGCCAGCAGCGTAGAGGAGGGGGGAGAGACCCAGTACTTC.